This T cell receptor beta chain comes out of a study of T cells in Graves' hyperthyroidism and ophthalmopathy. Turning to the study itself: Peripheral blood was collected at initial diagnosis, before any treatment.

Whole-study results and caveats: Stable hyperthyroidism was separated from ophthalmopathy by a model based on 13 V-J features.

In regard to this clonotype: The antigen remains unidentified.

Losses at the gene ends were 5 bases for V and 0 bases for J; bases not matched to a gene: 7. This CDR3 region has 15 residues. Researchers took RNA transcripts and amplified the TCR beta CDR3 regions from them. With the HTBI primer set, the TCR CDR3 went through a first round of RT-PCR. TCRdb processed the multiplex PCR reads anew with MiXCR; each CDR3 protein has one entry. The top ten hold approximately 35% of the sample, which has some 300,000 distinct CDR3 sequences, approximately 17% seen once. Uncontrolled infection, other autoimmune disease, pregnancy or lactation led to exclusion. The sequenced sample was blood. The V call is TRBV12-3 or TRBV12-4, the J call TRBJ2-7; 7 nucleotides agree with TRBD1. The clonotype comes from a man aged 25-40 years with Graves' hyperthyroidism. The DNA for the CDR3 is TGTGCCAGCAGTGTGGACAGGTACCTCTCCTACGAGCAGTACTTC. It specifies CASSVDRYLSYEQYF.